These T cell receptor beta chains were read from a single sample in a study of blood T cell repertoires in COVID-19. This table comes from immunoSEQ multiplex PCR, and its TCRdb copy is limited to in-frame clones, with some not included. The sample shows 200,000 to 250,000 clones, roughly 80% of them seen only once. The sample taken for sequencing was PBMCs or T cells enriched from blood (not recorded which). These receptors originate from a man between 60 and 75 years old who had recovered from COVID-19. Each CDR3 is given with its conserved first and last residue. The D gene is left open where the match is weak. Clone size, where shown, is once, few, many, or a class for clones that have expanded.

V	size	D	J	CDR3	DNA
TRBV2	.	TRBD1	TRBJ2-6	CASSPVRTGSGANVLTF	TGTGCCAGCAGTCCCGTCCGGACAGGGAGTGGGGCCAACGTCCTGACTTTC
TRBV27	.	.	TRBJ1-5	CASRGTRNQPQHF	TGTGCCAGCAGGGGGACTCGAAATCAGCCCCAGCATTTT
TRBV15	.	.	TRBJ1-5	CATSRDRWGKNQPQHF	TGTGCCACCAGCAGAGATCGATGGGGCAAAAATCAGCCCCAGCATTTT
TRBV27	.	.	TRBJ2-7	CASRLTGKPYEQYF	TGTGCCAGCAGACTAACAGGGAAACCCTACGAGCAGTACTTC
TRBV19	few	.	TRBJ1-5	CASSTGVRQPQHF	TGTGCCAGTAGTACAGGGGTAAGGCAGCCCCAGCATTTT
TRBV7-6	.	.	TRBJ1-1	CASSAGSIANTEAFF	TGTGCCAGCAGCGCAGGGTCGATCGCGAACACTGAAGCTTTCTTT
TRBV4-3	.	TRBD1	TRBJ2-3	CASSPGQGAIDTQYF	TGCGCCAGCAGCCCAGGACAGGGGGCCATAGATACGCAGTATTTT
TRBV29-1	.	.	TRBJ1-1	CSAEGVSEAFF	TGCAGCGCAGAAGGGGTGTCAGAAGCTTTCTTT
TRBV12-5	.	.	TRBJ2-3	CASLGQTDTQYF	TGTGCTAGCCTCGGACAGACAGATACGCAGTATTTT
TRBV16	once	TRBD1	TRBJ1-2	CASSQSRTGGNYGYTF	TGTGCCAGCAGCCAATCTCGGACAGGAGGTAACTATGGCTACACCTTC
TRBV18	once	TRBD1	TRBJ2-2	CASGDRETVNTGELFF	TGTGCCAGCGGGGACAGGGAGACGGTAAACACCGGGGAGCTGTTTTTT
TRBV24-1	.	.	TRBJ2-1	CATSDPTTHEQFF	TGTGCCACCAGTGACCCCACTACACATGAGCAGTTCTTC
TRBV3-1/TRBV3-2	once	TRBD1	TRBJ1-3	CASSHLTGVGNTIYF	TGTGCCAGCAGCCATCTTACAGGGGTAGGAAACACCATATATTTT
TRBV11-2	.	TRBD1	TRBJ2-7	CASSPTDRGSSYEQYF	TGTGCCAGCAGCCCCACTGACAGGGGATCATCCTACGAGCAGTACTTC
TRBV11-3	few	.	TRBJ1-1	CASSLEARVNTEAFF	TGTGCCAGCAGCTTAGAGGCGAGGGTGAACACTGAAGCTTTCTTT
TRBV7-9	.	TRBD2	TRBJ2-3	CASSLANGGVTDTQYF	TGTGCCAGCAGCTTAGCGAACGGGGGGGTGACAGATACGCAGTATTTT